This is a list of T cell receptor beta chains from one sample in a study of glioma-infiltrating T cells after dendritic cell vaccination. The table came from immunoSEQ multiplex PCR; TCRdb's copy has only in-frame clones and leaves some out. The table lists roughly 100,000 clones, 75% to 85% of them singletons. Sequenced material: blood, taken before dendritic cell vaccination. The receptors shown here come from a human donor with glioblastoma. CDR3s include the opening cysteine and the closing phenylalanine or tryptophan. A D gene is named only where the DNA matches it firmly. Expanded clones get a size class; other rows say once, few or many, or leave the size out.

TRBV14 TRBD1 NA CASSQPGGSEAFF
TRBV30 NA NA CAWSIWRKGYTF
TRBV30 TRBD2 few CAWALGTSLSSTDTQYF
TRBV6-6 TRBD1 NA CASTDRDRGADTQYF
TRBV5-1 NA few CASSLDRDTQYF
TRBV11-1 NA NA CASSLISEAGELFF
TRBV30 NA NA CAWNLATNEKLFF
TRBV11-2 NA few CASSVGVGEKLFF
TRBV19 NA NA CASSIADMIIDGYTF
TRBV18 TRBD2 NA CASSPSSGGPDTQYF
TRBV6-5 NA NA CASSGFRDTPYEQYF
TRBV19 NA NA CASRVSLGGTEAFF
TRBV19 NA NA CASSIGAGVMNTEAFF
TRBV6-1 NA once CASSDSGLGNQPQHF
TRBV4-3 TRBD2 NA CASTRTSGATDTQYF
TRBV2 NA few CASDGVLNTEAFF
TRBV11-1 TRBD1 once CASSPYGSGQGNTEAFF
TRBV9 TRBD1 once CASSVRGPYRGLVNEQFF
TRBV6-5 NA NA CASSYSSSNTEAFF
TRBV4-3 TRBD1 NA CASSQRDSPNYGYTF
TRBV5-1 NA few CASSLGVSGANVLTF
TRBV10-3 NA NA CAISDYTEAFF
TRBV19 NA NA CASRSGANEKLFF
TRBV30 NA NA CAHREGGAGDTGELFF
TRBV6-5 NA NA CASSPPSYREKLFF
TRBV5-1 NA NA CASSGSTTGSTEAFF
TRBV27 TRBD2 NA CASTPWIGGGLETQYF
TRBV6-4 TRBD1 NA CASSRGPPNYGYTF
TRBV6-5 NA NA CASSYSLLNYGYTF
TRBV2 TRBD2 NA CASSDLGTSGGYNEQFF
TRBV6-1 NA NA CASRQGVGGNYGYTF